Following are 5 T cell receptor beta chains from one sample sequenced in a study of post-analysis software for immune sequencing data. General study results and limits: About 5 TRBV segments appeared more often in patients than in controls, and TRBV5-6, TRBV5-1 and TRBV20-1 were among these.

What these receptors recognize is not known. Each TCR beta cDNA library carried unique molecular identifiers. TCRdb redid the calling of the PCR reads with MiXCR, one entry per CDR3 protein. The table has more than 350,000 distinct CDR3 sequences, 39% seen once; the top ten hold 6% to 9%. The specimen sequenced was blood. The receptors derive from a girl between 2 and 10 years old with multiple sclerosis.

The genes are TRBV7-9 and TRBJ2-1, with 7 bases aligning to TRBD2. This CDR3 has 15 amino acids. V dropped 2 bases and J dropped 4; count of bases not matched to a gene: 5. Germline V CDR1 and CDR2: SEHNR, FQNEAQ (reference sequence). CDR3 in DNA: TGTGCCAGCAGCTTAAGGGCTAGCGGATACAATGAGCAGTTCTTC. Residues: CASSLRASGYNEQFF. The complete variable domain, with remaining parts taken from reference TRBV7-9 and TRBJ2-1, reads DTGVSQNPRHKITKRGQNVTFRCDPISEHNRLYWYRQTLGQGPEFLTYFQNEAQLEKSRLLSDRFSAERPKGSFSTLEIQRTEQGDSAMYLCASSLRASGYNEQFFGPGTRLTVL.

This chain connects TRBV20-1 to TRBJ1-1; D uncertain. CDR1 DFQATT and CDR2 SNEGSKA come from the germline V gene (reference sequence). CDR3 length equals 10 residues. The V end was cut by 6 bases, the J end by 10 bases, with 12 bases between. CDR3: CSAEDRVAFF. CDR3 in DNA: TGCAGTGCCGAGGACCGGGTAGCTTTCTTT.

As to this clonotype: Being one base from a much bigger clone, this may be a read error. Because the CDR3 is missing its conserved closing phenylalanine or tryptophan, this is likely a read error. The CDR3 loop reads CSVPKDRGPYGYTL. The DNA for the CDR3 is TGCAGCGTTCCTAAAGACAGGGGACCCTATGGCTACACCTTA. V gene TRBV29-1 combines with J gene TRBJ1-2; TRBD1 matches 8 bases. V dropped 5 bases and J dropped 4; count of bases not matched to a gene: 9. The CDR3 is 14 residues long. Germline V CDR1 and CDR2: SQVTM, ANQGSEA.

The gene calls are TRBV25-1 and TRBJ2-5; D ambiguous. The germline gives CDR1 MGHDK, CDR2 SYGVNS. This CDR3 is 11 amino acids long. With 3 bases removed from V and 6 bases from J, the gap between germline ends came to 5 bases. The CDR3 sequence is CASSDIQTQYF. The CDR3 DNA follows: TGTGCCAGCAGTGACATTCAGACCCAGTACTTC.

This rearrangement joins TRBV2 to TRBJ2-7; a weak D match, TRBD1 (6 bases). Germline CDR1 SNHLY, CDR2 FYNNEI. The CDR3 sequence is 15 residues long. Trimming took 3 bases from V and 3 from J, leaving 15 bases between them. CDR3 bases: TGTGCCAGCAGTGATTTCGGGACAAGGGGCTACGAGCAGTACTTC. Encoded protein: CASSDFGTRGYEQYF.